This TCR gamma chain is from a study of γδ T cells in repeated Plasmodium falciparum infection. Study as a whole: Age- and gender-matched Australian children served as comparison for malaria-exposed Malian children. Samples were taken at baseline, before some infections, and 21 days after each.

TCRdb redid the clone calls on the multiplex PCR reads with CATT. Among approximately 26,000 gamma-chain clones listed, about 3% were seen once. Vgamma9/Vdelta2+ and Vdelta2-negative gammadelta T cells were flow-sorted from PBMC for bulk sequencing. A word on this clone: This sequence is one base from a far larger clone and is likely a read error. The limits of the CDR3 on the DNA are not certain, so only TCRdb's listed CDR3 is given.

Germline values: CDR1 GITISATS, CDR2 ISYDGTV (reference sequence). 32 amino acids form the CDR3, both terminal residues included. The sample was gamma-delta T cells from blood. This receptor was identified in a pool of human donors (malaria-infected and uninfected, not separated). The V gene was identified as TRGV9, while no J gene was called. The CDR3 is CALWEVQGAARNSLAVEQHLLSQVSIGRIQHF.